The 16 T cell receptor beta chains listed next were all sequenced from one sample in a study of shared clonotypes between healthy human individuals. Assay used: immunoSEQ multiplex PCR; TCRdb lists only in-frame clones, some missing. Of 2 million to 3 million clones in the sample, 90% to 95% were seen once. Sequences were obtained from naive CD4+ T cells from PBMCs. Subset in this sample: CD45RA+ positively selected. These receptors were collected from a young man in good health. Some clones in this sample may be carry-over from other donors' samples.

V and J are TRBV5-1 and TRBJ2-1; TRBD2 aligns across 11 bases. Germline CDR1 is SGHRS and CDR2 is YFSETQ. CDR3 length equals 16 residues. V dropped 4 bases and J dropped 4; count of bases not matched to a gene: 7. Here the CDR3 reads CASSVTSGATYNEQFF. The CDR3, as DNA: TGCGCCAGCAGCGTGACTAGCGGGGCGACATACAATGAGCAGTTCTTC.

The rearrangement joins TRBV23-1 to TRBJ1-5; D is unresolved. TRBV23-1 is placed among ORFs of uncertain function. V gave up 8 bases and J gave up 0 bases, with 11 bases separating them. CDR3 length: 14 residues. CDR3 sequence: CASVSFGSNQPQHF. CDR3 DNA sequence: TGCGCCAGCGTGAGTTTTGGTAGCAATCAGCCCCAGCATTTT.

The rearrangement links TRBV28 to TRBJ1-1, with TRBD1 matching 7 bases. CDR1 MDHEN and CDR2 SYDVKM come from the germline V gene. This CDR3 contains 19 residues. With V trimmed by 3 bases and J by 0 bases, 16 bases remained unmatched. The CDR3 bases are TGTGCCAGCAGTTTTTGGCCCGACAGGGTAAGGGGCATGAACACTGAAGCTTTCTTT. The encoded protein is CASSFWPDRVRGMNTEAFF.

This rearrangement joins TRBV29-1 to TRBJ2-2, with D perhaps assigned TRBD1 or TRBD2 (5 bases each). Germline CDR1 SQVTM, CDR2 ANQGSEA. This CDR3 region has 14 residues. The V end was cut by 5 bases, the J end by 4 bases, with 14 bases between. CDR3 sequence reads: CSVRLLGVTGELFF. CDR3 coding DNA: TGCAGCGTTAGGTTACTAGGGGTCACCGGGGAGCTGTTTTTT.

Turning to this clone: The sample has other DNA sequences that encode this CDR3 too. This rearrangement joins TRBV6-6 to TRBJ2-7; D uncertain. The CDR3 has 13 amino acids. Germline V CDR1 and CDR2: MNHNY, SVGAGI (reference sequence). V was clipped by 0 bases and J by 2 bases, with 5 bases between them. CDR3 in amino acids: CASSYSDAYEQYF. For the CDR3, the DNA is TGTGCCAGCAGTTACTCAGATGCCTACGAGCAGTACTTC.

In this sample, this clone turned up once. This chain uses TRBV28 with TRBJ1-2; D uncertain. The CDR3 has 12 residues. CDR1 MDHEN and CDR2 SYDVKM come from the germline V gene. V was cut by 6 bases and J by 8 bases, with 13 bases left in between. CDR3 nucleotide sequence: TGTGCCAGCAGGGTCGGTTTAGCGGGCTACACCTTC. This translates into CASRVGLAGYTF.

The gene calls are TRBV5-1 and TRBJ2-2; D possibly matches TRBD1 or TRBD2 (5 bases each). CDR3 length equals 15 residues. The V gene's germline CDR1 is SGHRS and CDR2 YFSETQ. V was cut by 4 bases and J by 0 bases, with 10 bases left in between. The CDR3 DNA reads TGCGCCAGCAGCCGGGGCGGCCCGAACACCGGGGAGCTGTTTTTT. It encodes CASSRGGPNTGELFF.

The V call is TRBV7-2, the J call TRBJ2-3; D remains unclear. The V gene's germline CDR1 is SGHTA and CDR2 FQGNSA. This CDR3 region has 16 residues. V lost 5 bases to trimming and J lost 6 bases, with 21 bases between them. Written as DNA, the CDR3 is TGTGCCAGCAGCCCCTCGTTCTGGTCGCGCGCGGATACGCAGTATTTT. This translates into CASSPSFWSRADTQYF.

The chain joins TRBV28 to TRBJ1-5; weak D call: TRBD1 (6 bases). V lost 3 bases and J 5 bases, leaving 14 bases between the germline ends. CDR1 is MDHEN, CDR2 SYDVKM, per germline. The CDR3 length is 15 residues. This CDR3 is CASSFWGQADQPQHF. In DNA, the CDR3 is TGTGCCAGCAGTTTTTGGGGGCAGGCCGATCAGCCCCAGCATTTT. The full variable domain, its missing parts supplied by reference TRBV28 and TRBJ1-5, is DVKVTQSSRYLVKRTGEKVFLECVQDMDHENMFWYRQDPGLGLRLIYFSYDVKMKEKGDIPEGYSVSREKKERFSLILESASTNQTSMYLCASSFWGQADQPQHFGDGTRLSIL.

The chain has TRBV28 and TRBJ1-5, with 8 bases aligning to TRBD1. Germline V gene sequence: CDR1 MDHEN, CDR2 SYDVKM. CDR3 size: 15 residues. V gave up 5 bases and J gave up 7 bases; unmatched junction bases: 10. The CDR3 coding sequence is TGTGCCAGCAGTACTCTTTCAGGGGGCGTACAGCCCCAGCATTTT. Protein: CASSTLSGGVQPQHF.

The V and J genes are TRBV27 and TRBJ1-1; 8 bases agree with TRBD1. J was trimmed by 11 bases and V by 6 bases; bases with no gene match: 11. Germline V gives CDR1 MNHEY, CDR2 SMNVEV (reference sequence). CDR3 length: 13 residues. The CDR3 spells CASRTDRGSRAFF. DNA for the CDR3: TGTGCCAGCAGAACCGACAGGGGTTCTAGGGCTTTCTTT.

CDR3 coding DNA: TGTGCCAGCAGCTTGGAACGACAGGGGGCTAATGAAAAACTGTTTTTT. This codes for CASSLERQGANEKLFF. This chain joins TRBV11-2 and TRBJ1-4; 9 nucleotides agree with TRBD1. J was trimmed by 3 bases and V by 3 bases; bases with no gene match: 5. The CDR3 length is 16 residues. CDR1 is SGHAT, CDR2 FQNNGV, per germline.

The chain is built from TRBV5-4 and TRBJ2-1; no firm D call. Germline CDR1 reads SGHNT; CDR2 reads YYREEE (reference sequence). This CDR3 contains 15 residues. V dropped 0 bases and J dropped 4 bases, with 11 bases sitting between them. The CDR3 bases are TGTGCCAGCAGCTTGGAAAACTCTAGGTACAATGAGCAGTTCTTC. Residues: CASSLENSRYNEQFF.

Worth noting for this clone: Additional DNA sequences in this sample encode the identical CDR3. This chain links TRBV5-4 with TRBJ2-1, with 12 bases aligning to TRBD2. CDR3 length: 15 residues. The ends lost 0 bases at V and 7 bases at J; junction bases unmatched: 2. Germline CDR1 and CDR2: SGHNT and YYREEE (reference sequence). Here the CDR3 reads CASSLGGLAGNEQFF. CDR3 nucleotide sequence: TGTGCCAGCAGCTTGGGAGGACTAGCGGGAAATGAGCAGTTCTTC.

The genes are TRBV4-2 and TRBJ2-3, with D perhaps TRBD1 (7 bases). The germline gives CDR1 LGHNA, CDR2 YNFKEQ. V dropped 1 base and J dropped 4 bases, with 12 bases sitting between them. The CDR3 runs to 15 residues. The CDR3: CASSQGDREADTQYF. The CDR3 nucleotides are TGTGCCAGCAGCCAAGGAGACAGGGAGGCAGATACGCAGTATTTT.

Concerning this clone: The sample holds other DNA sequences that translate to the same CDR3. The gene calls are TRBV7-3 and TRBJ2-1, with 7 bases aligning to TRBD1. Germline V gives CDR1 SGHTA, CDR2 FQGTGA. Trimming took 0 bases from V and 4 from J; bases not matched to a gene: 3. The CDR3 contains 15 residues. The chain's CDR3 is CASSLTGGGYNEQFF. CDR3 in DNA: TGTGCCAGCAGCTTAACAGGGGGCGGATACAATGAGCAGTTCTTC.